One sample yielded the 8 T cell receptor beta chains listed below, sequenced in a study of beta chain features in type 1 diabetes. As every portion of the isolated RNA was reverse transcribed, the sequencing read expressed TCRB transcripts. Assay used: immunoSEQ multiplex PCR; TCRdb lists only in-frame clones, some missing. Of 500,000 to 700,000 clones in the sample, roughly a sixth were seen once. The material sequenced was naive CD4+ T cells from blood. These receptors were obtained from a man in his late teens or twenties in good health.

This clone was counted only a few times. This chain uses TRBV6-5 with TRBJ1-2, with unresolved D. The ends were cut back, 2 bases at V and 5 bases at J, with 9 bases in the middle. The CDR3 is 13 amino acids. Germline V gene sequence: CDR1 MNHEY, CDR2 SVGAGI. CDR3 protein: CASSYGSGYGYTF. CDR3 in DNA: TGTGCCAGCAGTTACGGGTCTGGTTATGGCTACACCTTC.

Only a few counts were recorded for this clone. The chain is built from TRBV7-7 and TRBJ2-7; a possible D gene is TRBD2 (6 bases). V lost 10 bases and J lost 5, with 27 bases in between. This CDR3 contains 16 residues. The germline gives CDR1 SSHAT, CDR2 FNYEAQ (reference sequence). The CDR3 DNA is TGTGCCAATCGGGGGAAAAGGGTTGGGCGGTATGACGAGCAGTACTTC. Translation gives CANRGKRVGRYDEQYF.

V gene TRBV28 combines with J gene TRBJ2-5; D is uncertain. CDR1 and CDR2 from the germline V gene are MDHEN and SYDVKM. Trimming stripped 3 bases from V and 6 bases from J, with 17 bases between. CDR3 length: 15 amino acids. The CDR3 coding sequence is TGTGCCAGCAGTTTCTTTACAGAGTTACAAAAGACCCAGTACTTC. Amino acids: CASSFFTELQKTQYF.

This clone has a handful of counts. The chain recombines TRBV9 with TRBJ1-4; D may be TRBD1 (6 bases). The CDR3 contains 15 residues. V was pared by 7 bases and J by 5 bases, with 18 bases between. CDR1 SGDLS and CDR2 YYNGEE come from the germline V gene. The CDR3 here is CASGTLGQPNEKLFF. The CDR3 nucleotides read TGTGCCAGCGGCACCTTGGGACAACCGAATGAAAAACTGTTTTTT.

V usage is TRBV4-1 and J usage is TRBJ2-3; the match to TRBD2 covers 10 bases. Germline CDR1 is MGHRA and CDR2 is YSYEKL. Trimming cost V 4 bases and J 1 base; bases outside gene matches: 8. This CDR3 has 17 amino acids. The CDR3 protein is CASSPSGGALGTDTQYF. In nucleotides, the CDR3 is TGCGCCAGCAGCCCAAGCGGGGGGGCCTTGGGCACAGATACGCAGTATTTT.

This clone was found many times. V usage is TRBV28 and J usage is TRBJ2-4, with TRBD1 identical over 9 bases. In germline, CDR1 is MDHEN, CDR2 SYDVKM. Trimming at V came to 8 bases and at J to 0 bases, leaving 5 bases not matched to a gene. The CDR3 sequence is 15 residues long. CDR3 sequence (DNA): TGTGCCAGCGGAGGACAGGGGCTAGCCAAAAACATTCAGTACTTC. Protein: CASGGQGLAKNIQYF.

This clone was seen a few times. Other DNA sequences of this sample code for an identical CDR3. The V and J genes are TRBV9 and TRBJ1-1, with D unresolved. Germline CDR1 SGDLS, CDR2 YYNGEE. The CDR3 consists of 14 residues. The V end was cut by 0 bases, the J end by 2 bases, with 8 bases between. CDR3 DNA: TGTGCCAGCAGCGTAGTCCCGGGCAACACTGAAGCTTTCTTT. Its protein product is CASSVVPGNTEAFF.

In its sample, this clone was seen a few times. The chain recombines TRBV28 with TRBJ1-5; D call uncertain. The germline V and J ends were trimmed by 3 bases and 7 bases, with 4 bases remaining between them. The length of the CDR3 is 11 residues. CDR1 MDHEN and CDR2 SYDVKM come from the germline V gene. The CDR3 sequence: CASSFTQPQHF. Written as DNA, the CDR3 is TGTGCCAGCAGTTTTACCCAGCCCCAGCATTTT.